Sequencing of this T cell receptor beta chain was carried out in a study of radiation and T cells in renal cell carcinoma. The method was immunoSEQ multiplex PCR; TCRdb's version includes in-frame clones alone and lacks a portion of them. Among roughly 20,000 clones listed, around two thirds were seen once. Treatment denoted: 15 Gy SBRT to primary tumor, nephrectomy 4 weeks later. Nephrectomy followed 15 Gy stereotactic body radiation by 4 weeks. This clone is a singleton in its sample. This receptor was identified in a woman in her sixties or seventies with renal cell carcinoma. Sample: tumor tissue, taken from a patient whose treatment included radiotherapy and nephrectomy.

This CDR3 reads CASGGAGNTIYF. In nucleotides, the CDR3 is TGTGCCAGCGGAGGGGCCGGAAACACCATATATTTT. The V call is TRBV6-5, the J call TRBJ1-3, with D perhaps TRBD1 (5 bases). Germline values: CDR1 MNHEY, CDR2 SVGAGI. The length of the CDR3 is 12 residues. Deletions cut 8 bases from V and 4 bases from J, with 9 bases between.